The 13 T cell receptor beta chains below come from one sample, sequenced in a study of blood T cells in healthy people across ages. A J-beta primer mix and a sample-barcoded 5' primer were used in a second PCR of roughly 7 to 12 cycles. A single record per CDR3 protein comes from TCRdb applying MiXCR to the 5' RACE reads. This table has about 650,000 distinct CDR3 sequences, approximately 31% appearing once. Sequenced material: blood. These receptors were collected from a woman at least 80 years old in good health.

The sample holds many counts of this clonotype. The chain uses TRBV20-1 and TRBJ2-4, with 8 bases aligning to TRBD2. The germline CDR1 and CDR2 sequences are DFQATT and SNEGSKA (reference sequence). CDR3 length: 13 residues. After removal of 5 bases from V and 5 bases from J, the junction contained 5 bases not matched to a gene. As DNA, the CDR3 is TGCAGTGCTTTCCTCGGGGGGGAAAACATTCAGTACTTC. The encoded protein is CSAFLGGENIQYF.

The V and J genes are TRBV7-2 and TRBJ2-3, with TRBD2 identical over 9 bases. This CDR3 comprises 14 residues. Looked up from germline, CDR1 is SGHTA and CDR2 is FQGNSA. Trimming took 5 bases from V and 6 from J; bases not matched to a gene: 6. CDR3 loop: CASSLSGRRDTQYF. CDR3 nucleotide sequence: TGTGCCAGCAGCCTTAGCGGGAGAAGGGATACGCAGTATTTT.

Concerning this clonotype itself: At one boundary the junction diverges from the germline segment, which might be a read error. This chain uses TRBV6-2 or TRBV6-3 with TRBJ2-3, with TRBD2 matching over 11 bases. The CDR3 is made up of 18 amino acids. Germline loops: CDR1 MNHEY, CDR2 SVGEGT. The CDR3 region is CAGSYHFLAGGRTDTQYF. The CDR3 DNA follows: TGTGCCGGCAGTTACCACTTTCTAGCGGGGGGCAGGACAGATACGCAGTATTTT.

Only a few counts were recorded for this clonotype. The gene calls are TRBV19 and TRBJ2-7, with 11 positions matching TRBD2. This CDR3 has 16 amino acids. The germline CDR1 and CDR2 sequences are LNHDA and SQIVND (reference sequence). Unmatched junction bases numbered 5, after V lost 2 bases and J lost 2 bases. The CDR3 is CASSITPGLAAYEQYF. Written as DNA, the CDR3 is TGTGCCAGTAGTATAACCCCGGGACTAGCGGCCTACGAGCAGTACTTC.

This clonotype occurred a few times. The V and J genes are TRBV15 and TRBJ1-1, with D hard to call. V shed 0 bases and J shed 10 bases, with 12 bases lying between them. In germline, CDR1 is LNHNV, CDR2 YYDKDF (reference sequence). The CDR3 length is 13 residues. This CDR3 reads CATSRESGLRAFF. The CDR3 DNA sequence: TGTGCCACCAGCAGAGAAAGCGGGTTAAGAGCTTTCTTT.

J is TRBJ1-1 and V is TRBV19; 9 bases are a match to TRBD1. Germline V lookup: CDR1 LNHDA, CDR2 SQIVND (reference sequence). V was pared by 3 bases and J by 4 bases, with 12 bases of the junction left unmatched. The CDR3 is made up of 17 amino acids. CDR3 DNA sequence: TGTGCCAGTAGTATCCGCCGGGACAGGGAAGGGGGCACTGAAGCTTTCTTT. Translated: CASSIRRDREGGTEAFF.

This clonotype was seen ten or more times. This chain joins TRBV6-6 and TRBJ1-1; TRBD1 is a possible D gene (5 bases). The CDR3 has 15 residues. The V gene lost 0 bases and the J gene lost 4 bases, with 12 bases spanning the gap. Germline V gene data show CDR1 as MNHNY and CDR2 as SVGAGI (reference sequence). The CDR3 reads CASSYSPRVGTEAFF. The CDR3 DNA sequence: TGTGCCAGCAGTTACTCGCCCAGGGTTGGCACTGAAGCTTTCTTT.

There are many counts of this clonotype. V gene TRBV3-1 combines with J gene TRBJ2-7; D perhaps matches TRBD1 (5 bases). Germline V gene data show CDR1 as LGHDT and CDR2 as YNNKEL (reference sequence). The length of the CDR3 is 15 residues. Trimming left V 0 bases short and J 5 bases short, with 14 bases between. Here the CDR3 DNA reads TGTGCCAGCAGCCAAGAGGACACCCTAGGCAACGAGCAGTACTTC. Protein sequence: CASSQEDTLGNEQYF.

This clonotype was detected ten times or more. The CDR3 loop is CSAHRTSGGAGTYEQYF. In DNA, the CDR3 is TGCAGTGCCCACCGGACTAGCGGGGGGGCGGGAACCTACGAGCAGTACTTC. The V call is TRBV20-1, the J call TRBJ2-7, with TRBD2 identical over 15 bases. Looked up from germline, CDR1 is DFQATT and CDR2 is SNEGSKA (reference sequence). The CDR3 is made up of 17 amino acids. Unmatched junction bases numbered 11, after V lost 6 bases and J lost 2 bases.

This chain links TRBV12-3 or TRBV12-4 with TRBJ1-1, with 9 positions matching TRBD1. The CDR3 is made up of 13 amino acids. The ends lost 5 bases at V and 8 bases at J; junction bases unmatched: 6. For the CDR3, the DNA is TGTGCCAGCAGTATACAGGGGGCAGGGGAAGCTTTCTTT. It codes for CASSIQGAGEAFF.

Details on this clonotype: This could be a read error, since a much larger clone is one nucleotide away. The V and J genes are TRBV6-2 or TRBV6-3 and TRBJ2-7, with unresolved D. CDR1 and CDR2 (germline): MNHEY, SVGEGT. V dropped 3 bases and J dropped 6 bases, with 6 bases sitting between them. The CDR3 has 11 amino acids. The DNA for the CDR3 is TGTGCCAGCAGTTATTGTAGCGAGCAGTACTTC. It encodes CASSYCSEQYF.

The count of this clonotype is one. This rearrangement joins TRBV27 to TRBJ2-2; D not resolved. There are 16 residues in the CDR3. The germline CDR1 and CDR2 sequences are MNHEY and SMNVEV (reference sequence). V lost 2 bases and J lost 0, with 10 bases in between. The CDR3 DNA follows: TGTGCCAGCAGTTTACCCTCAAGCTCGAACACCGGGGAGCTGTTTTTT. Protein: CASSLPSSSNTGELFF.

This clonotype has only a few counts. The rearrangement links TRBV9 to TRBJ2-3; 7 positions agree with TRBD1. After removal of 0 bases from V and 0 bases from J, the junction contained 10 bases not matched to a gene. The CDR3 loop spans 18 amino acids. Germline lookup yields CDR1 SGDLS and CDR2 YYNGEE. This chain's CDR3 is CASSVGQGRRASTDTQYF. The CDR3 nucleotides are TGTGCCAGCAGCGTAGGACAGGGTCGCCGGGCGAGCACAGATACGCAGTATTTT.